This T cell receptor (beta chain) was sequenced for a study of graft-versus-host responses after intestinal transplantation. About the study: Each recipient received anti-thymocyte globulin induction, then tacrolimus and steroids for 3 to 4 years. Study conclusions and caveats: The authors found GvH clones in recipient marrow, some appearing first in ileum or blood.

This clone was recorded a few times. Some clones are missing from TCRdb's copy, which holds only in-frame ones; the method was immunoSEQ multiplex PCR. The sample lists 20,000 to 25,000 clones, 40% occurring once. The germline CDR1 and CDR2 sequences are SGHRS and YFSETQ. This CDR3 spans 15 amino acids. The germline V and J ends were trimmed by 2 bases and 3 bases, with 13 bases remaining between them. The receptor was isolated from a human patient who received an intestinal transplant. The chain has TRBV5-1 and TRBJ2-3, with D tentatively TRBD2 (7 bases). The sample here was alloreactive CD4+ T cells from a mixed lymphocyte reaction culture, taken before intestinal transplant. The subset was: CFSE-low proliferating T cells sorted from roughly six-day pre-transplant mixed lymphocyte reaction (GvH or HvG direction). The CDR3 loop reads CASSLSGRGTDTQYF. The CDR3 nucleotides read TGCGCCAGCAGCTTAAGTGGGAGGGGGACAGATACGCAGTATTTT. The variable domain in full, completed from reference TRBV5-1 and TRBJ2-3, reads KAGVTQTPRYLIKTRGQQVTLSCSPISGHRSVSWYQQTPGQGLQFLFEYFSETQRNKGNFPGRFSGRQFSNSRSEMNVSTLELGDSALYLCASSLSGRGTDTQYFGPGTRLTVL.